Listed here are 5 T cell receptor beta chains from one sample, sequenced in a study of T cell repertoires in cytomegalovirus infection. MiXCR, applied by TCRdb to the reads, yields one record per CDR3 protein. The table lists fewer than 200,000 distinct CDR3 sequences, about an eighth of them singletons. The sample consisted of PBMCs. The receptors come from a human donor in good health (CMV status not recorded). Some clones in this sample may be carry-over from other donors' samples.

This clonotype was observed at least ten times. This chain joins TRBV12-3 or TRBV12-4 and TRBJ1-6; tentative D call: TRBD1 (6 bases). The CDR3 is made up of 14 amino acids. Between the trimmed V and J ends, which lost 3 bases and 7 bases, there was a span of 10 bases. CDR3 in amino acids: CASSFAGGNSPLHF. The CDR3 DNA is TGTGCCAGCAGTTTCGCCGGGGGCAATTCACCCCTCCACTTT.

At least ten counts were recorded for this clonotype. The rearrangement links TRBV7-9 to TRBJ1-1; a weak D match, TRBD1 (5 bases). The CDR3 runs to 13 residues. The germline V gene encodes CDR1 SEHNR and CDR2 FQNEAQ (reference sequence). V lost 2 bases to trimming and J lost 6 bases, with 10 bases between them. In nucleotides, the CDR3 is TGTGCCAGCAGCTTATTTCGGGGACCTGAAGCTTTCTTT. As protein: CASSLFRGPEAFF.

A few counts support this clonotype. The chain couples TRBV6-2 or TRBV6-3 to TRBJ2-1; D is undetermined. The germline V and J ends were trimmed by 5 bases and 5 bases, with 4 bases remaining between them. This CDR3 has 11 residues. Germline CDR1 and CDR2: MNHEY and SVGEGT. CDR3 residues: CASSENNEQFF. The CDR3 DNA reads TGTGCCAGCAGTGAAAACAATGAGCAGTTCTTC.

This clonotype appeared many times. V usage is TRBV28 and J usage is TRBJ1-6; D uncertain. CDR1 MDHEN and CDR2 SYDVKM come from the germline V gene. The CDR3 extends over 16 amino acids. The V end lost 2 bases, the J end lost 10 bases, and 18 bases lay between the germline ends. This chain's CDR3 is CASSLAGLLAGSPLHF. The CDR3 nucleotides are TGTGCCAGCAGTTTAGCGGGCCTTCTTGCCGGGTCACCCCTCCACTTT.

This clonotype was detected ten times or more. The genes are TRBV7-9 and TRBJ2-3; no reliable D call. Germline lookup yields CDR1 SEHNR and CDR2 FQNEAQ (reference sequence). V dropped 5 bases and J dropped 5 bases, with 8 bases sitting between them. This CDR3 has 12 residues. The DNA of the CDR3 is TGTGCCAGCAGCCCTATACTAGATACGCAGTATTTT. Translated: CASSPILDTQYF.